Below, one T cell receptor beta chain is given with its context. Its antigen is currently not known. Per the germline V gene (reference sequence), SEHNR is the CDR1 and FQNEAQ is the CDR2. The CDR3, from cysteine to phenylalanine, totals 14 residues. The nucleotide record is missing. The data originate from a study of CXCR3-negative and CXCR3-positive naive CD8 T cells (dated by TCRdb to the late 2010s). Concerning the study at large: In total, about 135 million TRB reads were obtained, which works out to roughly 1.5 +/- 0.3 million reads per library. Diversity and physicochemical repertoire analyses were performed on some 10 donors pooled from two independent experiments. Naive subsets from roughly 5 donors and memory cells from 3 donors were included in the TRBV-TRBJ cluster analysis.

TCRdb lists the instrument as NextSeq 550. The Human TCR Profiling Kit (MiLaboratory) was used to make UMI-labeled 5' RACE TRB cDNA libraries. The full amount of extracted RNA was used for cDNA synthesis, and the full amount of resulting cDNA was used for PCR amplification. Libraries were prepared in parallel with an identical number of PCR cycles. Under the source paper's analysis protocol: With a minimum of two reads required per UMI, MIGEC and MiXCR pulled out about 49,000 +/- 11,000 unique UMI-labeled TRB cDNA molecules from each library. On average, each library contained about 40,000 +/- 10,000 functional in-frame TRB CDR3 nucleotide clonotypes without stop codons. After downsampling to 5000 UMI-labeled TRB molecules per sample, diversity metrics such as normalized Shannon-Wiener and Chao1 were calculated in VDJtools. VDJtools was used to calculate clonotype-size-weighted physicochemical properties of the central five CDR3 residues, namely interaction energy, strength, volume and Kidera factor 4. TCRdb reprocessed the reads into one record per CDR3 protein sequence, lacking DNA. The V and J calls reflect TCRdb's pipeline rather than the authors' work. The sample's clone listing holds about 130,000 distinct CDR3 sequences. The ten largest clones take up just under 0.5% of the sample.

The full study reports these points: Surface CD5, linked to self-reactivity in mice, was comparable between naive subsets; TCR interaction strength was therefore also inferred from TRB CDR3 physicochemical properties. CXCR3 expression partially decreased after cryopreservation, so most assays used freshly isolated PBMCs. Naive CXCR3-negative and CXCR3-positive cells from the same donor showed similar TRBV-TRBJ usage, whereas memory cells showed distinct patterns. TRB CDR3s from CXCR3-positive naive cells showed higher hydrophobicity (lower Kidera factor 4), lower energy, and higher strength and volume indices than CXCR3-negative naive cells. Both naive subsets had comparably high repertoire diversity, while memory CD8+ T cells had much lower repertoire diversity.

Each CD8+ T cell subset was flow-sorted in triplicate, and some 310,000 cells per subset were placed directly into RLT lysis buffer. Naive CD8+ T cells were defined stringently as CD45RO-CCR7+CD27+CD95- to exclude memory contaminants. Standard density gradient centrifugation was used to isolate peripheral blood mononuclear cells from buffy coats. Naive CXCR3-negative and CXCR3-positive CD8+ T cells were flow-sorted using a FACSAria III. Total RNA was extracted from sorted cells with an RNeasy Mini Kit. The receptor was derived from a human donor in good health. Some clones in this sample may be carry-over from other donors' samples. Sequenced material: naive CXCR3- CD8+ T cells from blood. This specimen's cell subset or site label, interpreted: CD45RO-CCR7+CD27+CD95- naive CD8+ T cells lacking CXCR3 (TNR3-). The sequence joins TRBV7-9 to TRBJ2-3; the TRBD2 assignment by TCRdb is unverifiable without DNA. CDR3 reads: CASSHLTAGDTQYF.